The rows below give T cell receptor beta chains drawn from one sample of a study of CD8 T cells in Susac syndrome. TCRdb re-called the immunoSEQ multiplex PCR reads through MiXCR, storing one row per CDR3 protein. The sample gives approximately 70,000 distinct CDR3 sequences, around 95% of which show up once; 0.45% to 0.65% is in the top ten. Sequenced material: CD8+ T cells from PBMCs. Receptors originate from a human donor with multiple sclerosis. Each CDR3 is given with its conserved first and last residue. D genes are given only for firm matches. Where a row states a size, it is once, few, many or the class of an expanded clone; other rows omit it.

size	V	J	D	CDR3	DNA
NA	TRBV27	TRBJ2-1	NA	CASSFPAANEQFF	TGTGCCAGCAGTTTCCCCGCCGCGAATGAGCAGTTCTTC
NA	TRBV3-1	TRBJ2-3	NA	CASSLDSSDTQYF	TGTGCCAGCAGCTTGGACTCTTCCGATACGCAGTATTTT
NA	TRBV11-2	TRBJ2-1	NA	CASSLTSYNEQFF	TGTGCCAGCAGCTTAACTAGCTACAATGAGCAGTTCTTC
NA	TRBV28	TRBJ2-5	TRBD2	CASSQIWERGQETQYF	TGTGCCAGCAGCCAAATTTGGGAGCGGGGGCAAGAGACCCAGTACTTC
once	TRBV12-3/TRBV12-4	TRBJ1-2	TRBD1	CASSALGNRGPGGYTF	TGTGCCAGCAGCGCTCTCGGCAACAGGGGGCCCGGTGGCTACACCTTC
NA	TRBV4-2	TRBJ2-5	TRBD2	CASSQSTPGSGGETQYF	TGTGCCAGCAGCCAAAGCACCCCGGGTAGCGGGGGTGAGACCCAGTACTTC
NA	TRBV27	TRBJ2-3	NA	CASSLSWVTTDTQYF	TGTGCCAGCAGTTTATCGTGGGTAACCACAGATACGCAGTATTTT
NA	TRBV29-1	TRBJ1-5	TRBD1	CSVEVGQGLNQPQHF	TGCAGCGTTGAAGTGGGACAGGGCCTCAATCAGCCCCAGCATTTT
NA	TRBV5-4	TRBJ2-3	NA	CASRGGGLSTDTQYF	TGTGCCAGCCGAGGGGGAGGGCTTAGCACAGATACGCAGTATTTT
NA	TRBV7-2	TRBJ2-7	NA	CASSLPSSYEQYF	TGTGCCAGCAGCTTACCGAGCTCCTACGAGCAGTACTTC
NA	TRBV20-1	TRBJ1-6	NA	CSARDSPSSYNSPLHF	TGCAGTGCTAGAGATTCCCCTAGCTCCTATAATTCACCCCTCCACTTT
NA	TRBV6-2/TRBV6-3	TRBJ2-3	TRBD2	CASASGGGDTQYF	TGTGCCAGCGCTTCGGGGGGAGGAGATACGCAGTATTTT
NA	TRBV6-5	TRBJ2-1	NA	CASSYSGAFDEQFF	TGTGCCAGCAGTTACTCGGGGGCTTTTGATGAGCAGTTCTTC
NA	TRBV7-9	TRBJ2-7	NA	CASSDRLVSEQYF	TGTGCCAGCAGCGACCGACTAGTCTCCGAGCAGTACTTC
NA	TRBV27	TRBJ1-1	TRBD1	CASSLGGGGTEAFF	TGTGCCAGCAGTTTAGGAGGGGGCGGGACTGAAGCTTTCTTT
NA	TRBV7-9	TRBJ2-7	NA	CASSFLADEQYF	TGTGCCAGCAGCTTCTTAGCGGACGAGCAGTACTTC
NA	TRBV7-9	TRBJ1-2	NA	CASSWPPGNYGYTF	TGTGCCAGCAGCTGGCCACCAGGGAACTATGGCTACACCTTC
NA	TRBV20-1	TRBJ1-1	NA	CSARETPGDRTEAFF	TGCAGTGCTAGAGAGACGCCAGGGGATAGGACTGAAGCTTTCTTT
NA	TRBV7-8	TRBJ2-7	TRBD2	CASSFRSGTPYEQYF	TGTGCCAGCAGCTTCCGCAGCGGGACCCCCTACGAGCAGTACTTC
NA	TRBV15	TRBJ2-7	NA	CATSRVRGSGEQYF	TGTGCCACCAGCAGAGTAAGGGGTTCCGGCGAGCAGTACTTC
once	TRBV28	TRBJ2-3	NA	CASTDYSDTQYF	TGTGCCAGCACGGACTATTCGGATACGCAGTATTTT
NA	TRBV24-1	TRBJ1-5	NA	CATSDYREDQPQHF	TGTGCCACCAGTGATTACAGGGAAGATCAGCCCCAGCATTTT
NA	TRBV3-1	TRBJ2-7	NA	CASGPAGAYEQYF	TGTGCCAGCGGCCCGGCGGGTGCCTACGAGCAGTACTTC
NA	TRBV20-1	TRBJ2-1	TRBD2	CSASSGGAADEQFF	TGCAGTGCTAGTAGCGGGGGGGCCGCTGATGAGCAGTTCTTC
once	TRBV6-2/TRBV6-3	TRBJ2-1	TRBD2	CASTRTGLALYNEQFF	TGTGCCAGCACCAGAACGGGACTAGCGTTATACAATGAGCAGTTCTTC
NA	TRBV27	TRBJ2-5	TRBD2	CASRAIAGGPMETQYF	TGTGCCAGCAGAGCCATAGCGGGAGGGCCCATGGAGACCCAGTACTTC
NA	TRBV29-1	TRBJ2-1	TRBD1	CSARDRGEQFF	TGCAGCGCCAGGGACAGGGGTGAGCAGTTCTTC
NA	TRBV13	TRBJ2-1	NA	CASSPQYYNEQFF	TGTGCCAGCAGCCCCCAATACTACAATGAGCAGTTCTTC
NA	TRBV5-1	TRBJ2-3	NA	CASSLGAGGSDTQYF	TGCGCCAGCAGCTTAGGTGCGGGCGGGTCAGATACGCAGTATTTT
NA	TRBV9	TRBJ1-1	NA	CASSGLDSNTEAFF	TGTGCCAGCAGCGGCCTGGACTCGAACACTGAAGCTTTCTTT
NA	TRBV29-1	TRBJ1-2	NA	CSVEGSLGISNYGYTF	TGCAGCGTTGAAGGGAGCCTAGGGATCAGTAACTATGGCTACACCTTC
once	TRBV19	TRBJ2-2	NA	CASTNPEKNTGELFF	TGTGCCAGTACCAACCCGGAGAAGAACACCGGGGAGCTGTTTTTT
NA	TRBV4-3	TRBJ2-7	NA	CASSQAMGVYEQYF	TGCGCCAGCAGCCAAGCGATGGGCGTCTACGAGCAGTACTTC
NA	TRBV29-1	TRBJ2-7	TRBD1	CSVMGQSPYEQYF	TGCAGCGTGATGGGACAGAGCCCCTACGAGCAGTACTTC
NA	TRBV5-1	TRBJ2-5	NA	CASSLWEGKETQYF	TGCGCCAGCAGCTTGTGGGAAGGGAAAGAGACCCAGTACTTC
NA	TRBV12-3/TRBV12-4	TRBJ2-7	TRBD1	CASSFMPGGLEQYF	TGTGCCAGCAGTTTTATGCCAGGGGGCCTGGAGCAGTACTTC
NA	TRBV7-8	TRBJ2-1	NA	CASSPRTVLQEQFF	TGTGCCAGCAGCCCAAGGACGGTCCTCCAAGAGCAGTTCTTC
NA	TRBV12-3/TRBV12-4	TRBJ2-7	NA	CASTQQARAYEQYF	TGTGCCAGCACCCAACAGGCCAGGGCCTACGAGCAGTACTTC
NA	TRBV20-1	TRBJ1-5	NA	CSARVSNQPQHF	TGCAGTGCTAGGGTTAGCAATCAGCCCCAGCATTTT
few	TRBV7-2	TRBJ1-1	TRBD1	CASSSQGGDTEAFF	TGTGCCAGCAGCTCACAGGGGGGAGACACTGAAGCTTTCTTT